Listed below are T cell receptor beta chains from one sample, sequenced in a study of PD-1 blockade in classical Hodgkin lymphoma. Sequenced by immunoSEQ multiplex PCR; TCRdb stores in-frame clones only, minus some. In the table there are around 57,000 clones, approximately 86% of which are singletons. Sequencing was performed on peripheral blood mononuclear cells (PBMCs), taken before the fourth cycle of nivolumab. These receptors came from a human donor with classical Hodgkin lymphoma. Both conserved end residues are part of each CDR3.

j_call v_call cdr3_aa
TRBJ2-7 TRBV27 CASSPGTSGTYEQYF
TRBJ2-1 TRBV7-2 CASSLSGAGSFNEQFF
TRBJ2-1 TRBV7-3 CASSFGTSGNEQFF
TRBJ2-7 TRBV11-2 CASSLGLRRESTYEQYF
TRBJ2-2 TRBV5-1 CASSLDEPGPGSKTGELFF
TRBJ2-7 TRBV6-5 CASSVSGGEAYEQYF
TRBJ2-3 TRBV28 CASSLTQIGRGLGGTDTQYF
TRBJ1-1 TRBV23-1 CASRGVGTGGQGTEAFF
TRBJ2-7 TRBV7-9 CASSPRQPYEQYF
TRBJ2-7 TRBV21-1 CASSKKYPQGVYEQYF
TRBJ2-3 TRBV7-3 CASSPGTNTDTQYF
TRBJ2-7 TRBV10-3 CATYPGSGFYEQYF
TRBJ1-3 TRBV9 CASSVGGTALGNTIYF
TRBJ1-4 TRBV27 CASSLLQGSKLFF
TRBJ2-7 TRBV5-1 CASSLMGGSYEQYF
TRBJ2-1 TRBV5-4 CASSPPSGFNEQFF
TRBJ2-1 TRBV27 CASSPRGLYNEQFF
TRBJ1-2 TRBV5-6 CASSLPTGGYTF
TRBJ1-5 TRBV5-1 CASSLAQGQPQHF
TRBJ1-1 TRBV2 CASSDILGRTEAFF
TRBJ2-5 TRBV6-5 CASRTSGGEETQYF
TRBJ2-1 TRBV6-1 CASSEIQGRFDEQFF
TRBJ1-2 TRBV27 CASSLSIGGLGYTF
TRBJ2-2 TRBV18 CASSRTGSGELFF
TRBJ2-1 TRBV25-1 CASTEGQGEGYEQFF
TRBJ2-1 TRBV29-1 CSVLQVYEQFF
TRBJ2-1 TRBV7-6 CASSLSGGTYNEQFF
TRBJ2-7 TRBV18 CASSPQTASSYEQYF
TRBJ2-5 TRBV28 CASSLLGGTYQETQYF
TRBJ1-1 TRBV6-6 CASSYGNSLNTEAFF
TRBJ2-2 TRBV10-3 CAISGTRTNTGELFF
TRBJ2-7 TRBV28 CASSPGLAGAYEQYF
TRBJ1-2 TRBV13 CASSFGSYGYTF
TRBJ2-3 TRBV27 CASSLSRGGSTDTQYF
TRBJ2-1 TRBV5-4 CASSLADRGYEQFF
TRBJ2-1 TRBV4-3 CASSRQTRSEQFF
TRBJ2-7 TRBV1 CTSTGQSSYEQYF
TRBJ2-5 TRBV11-2 CASSTWTGGGETQYF
TRBJ2-7 TRBV7-2 CASSLLDRGQGEQYF
TRBJ2-7 TRBV29-1 CSVEVGGTFYEQYF
TRBJ2-7 TRBV4-1 CASSQGQDSYEQYF
TRBJ2-2 TRBV2 CASTPGDANTGELFF
TRBJ2-1 TRBV6-1 CASSEGAGVGNEQFF
TRBJ2-3 TRBV4-3 CASSQDWATDTQYF
TRBJ1-3 TRBV19 CASSMDSGNTIYF
TRBJ1-4 TRBV29-1 CSVEGSFNEKLFF
TRBJ2-1 TRBV28 CASSLKTFYNEQFF
TRBJ1-1 TRBV5-5 CASSLHRGRDTEAFF
TRBJ2-3 TRBV7-2 CASSLQAGVVTDTQYF
TRBJ2-7 TRBV6-6 CASSYRELAGDSEQYF
TRBJ2-7 TRBV19 CASSTGHSSYEQYF
TRBJ2-3 TRBV19 CASSMGGFGIQTTDTQYF
TRBJ2-7 TRBV7-8 CASSLGGPSYEQYF
TRBJ2-7 TRBV7-2 CASSLAPGYEQYF
TRBJ2-1 TRBV20-1 CSAIKLAEQFF